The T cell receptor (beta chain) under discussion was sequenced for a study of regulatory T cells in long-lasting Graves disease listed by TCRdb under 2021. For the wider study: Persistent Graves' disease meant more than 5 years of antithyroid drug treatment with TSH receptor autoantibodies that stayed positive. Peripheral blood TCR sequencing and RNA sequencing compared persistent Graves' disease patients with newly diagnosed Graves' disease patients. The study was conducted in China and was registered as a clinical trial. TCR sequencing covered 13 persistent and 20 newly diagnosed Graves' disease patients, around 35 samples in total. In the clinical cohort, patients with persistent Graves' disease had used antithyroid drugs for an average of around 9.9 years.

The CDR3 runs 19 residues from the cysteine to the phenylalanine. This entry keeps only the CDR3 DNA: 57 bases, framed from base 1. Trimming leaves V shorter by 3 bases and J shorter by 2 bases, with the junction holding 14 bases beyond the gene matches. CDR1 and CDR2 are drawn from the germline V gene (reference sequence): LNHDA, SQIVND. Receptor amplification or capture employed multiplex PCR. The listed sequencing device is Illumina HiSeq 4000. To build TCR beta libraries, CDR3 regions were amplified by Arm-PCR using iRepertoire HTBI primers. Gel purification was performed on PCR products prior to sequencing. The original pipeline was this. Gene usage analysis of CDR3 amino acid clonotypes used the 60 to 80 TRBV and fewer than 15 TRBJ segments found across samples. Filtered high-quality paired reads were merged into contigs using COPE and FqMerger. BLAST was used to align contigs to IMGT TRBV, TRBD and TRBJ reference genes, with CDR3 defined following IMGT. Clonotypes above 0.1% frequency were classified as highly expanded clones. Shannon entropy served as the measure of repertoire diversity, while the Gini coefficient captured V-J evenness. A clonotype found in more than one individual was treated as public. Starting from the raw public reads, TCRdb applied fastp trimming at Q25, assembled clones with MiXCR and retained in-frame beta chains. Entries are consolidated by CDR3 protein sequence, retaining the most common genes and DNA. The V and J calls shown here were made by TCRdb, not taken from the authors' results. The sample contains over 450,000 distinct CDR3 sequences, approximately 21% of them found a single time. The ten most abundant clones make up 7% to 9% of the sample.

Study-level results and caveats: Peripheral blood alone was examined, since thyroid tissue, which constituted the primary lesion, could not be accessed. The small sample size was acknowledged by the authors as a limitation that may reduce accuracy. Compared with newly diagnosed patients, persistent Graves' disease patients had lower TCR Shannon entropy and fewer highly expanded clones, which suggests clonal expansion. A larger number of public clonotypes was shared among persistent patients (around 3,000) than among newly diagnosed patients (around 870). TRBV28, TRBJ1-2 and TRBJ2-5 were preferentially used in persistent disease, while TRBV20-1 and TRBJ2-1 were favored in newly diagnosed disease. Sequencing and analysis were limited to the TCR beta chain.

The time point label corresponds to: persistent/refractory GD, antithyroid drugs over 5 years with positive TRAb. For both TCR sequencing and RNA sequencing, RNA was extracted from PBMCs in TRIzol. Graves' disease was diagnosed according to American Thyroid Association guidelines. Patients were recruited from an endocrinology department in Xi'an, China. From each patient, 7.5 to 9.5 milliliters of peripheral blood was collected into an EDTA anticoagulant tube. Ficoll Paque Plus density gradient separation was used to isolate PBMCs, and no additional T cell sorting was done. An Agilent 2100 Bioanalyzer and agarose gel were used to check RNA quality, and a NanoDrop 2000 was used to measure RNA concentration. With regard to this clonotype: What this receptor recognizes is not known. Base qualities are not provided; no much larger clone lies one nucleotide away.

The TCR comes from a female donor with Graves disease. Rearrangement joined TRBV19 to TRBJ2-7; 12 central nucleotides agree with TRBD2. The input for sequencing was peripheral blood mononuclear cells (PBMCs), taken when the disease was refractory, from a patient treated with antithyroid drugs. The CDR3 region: CASSMFGTSGRPDPYEQYF. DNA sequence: TGTGCCAGTAGTATGTTTGGGACTAGCGGGCGCCCAGACCCCTACGAGCAGTACTTC.